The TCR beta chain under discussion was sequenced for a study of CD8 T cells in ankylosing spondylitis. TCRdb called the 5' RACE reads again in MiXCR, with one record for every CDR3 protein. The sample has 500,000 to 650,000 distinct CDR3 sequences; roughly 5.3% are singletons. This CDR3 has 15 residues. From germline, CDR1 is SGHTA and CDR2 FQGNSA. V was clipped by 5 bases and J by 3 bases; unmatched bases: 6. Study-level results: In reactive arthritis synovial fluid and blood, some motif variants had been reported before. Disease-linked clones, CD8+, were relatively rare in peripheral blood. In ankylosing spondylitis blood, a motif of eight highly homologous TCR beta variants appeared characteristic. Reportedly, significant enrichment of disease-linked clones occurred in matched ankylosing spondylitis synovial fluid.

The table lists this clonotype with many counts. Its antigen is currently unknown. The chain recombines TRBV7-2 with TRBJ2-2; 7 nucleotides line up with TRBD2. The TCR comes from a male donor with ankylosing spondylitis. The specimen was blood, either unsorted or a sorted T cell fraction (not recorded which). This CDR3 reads CASSPIGRYTGELFF. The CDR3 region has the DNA TGTGCCAGCAGCCCCATCGGGAGGTACACCGGGGAGCTGTTTTTT.